These 10 T cell receptor beta chains were all obtained from the same sample, sequenced in a study of blood T cells in healthy people across ages. Primed by a sample-barcoded 5' primer and a J-beta primer mix, a second PCR proceeded for 7 to 11 cycles. Each CDR3 protein gets one entry after TCRdb re-called the 5' RACE reads with MiXCR. This table holds 700,000 to 850,000 distinct CDR3 sequences, roughly 34% found once. Sequenced sample: blood. Receptor source: a man younger than 30 in good health.

The gene calls are TRBV6-2 or TRBV6-3 and TRBJ2-3; 7 nucleotides agree with TRBD1. The trim removed 6 bases at V and 0 bases at J, leaving 9 bases unmatched. The CDR3 is 16 amino acids. The V gene's germline CDR1 is MNHEY and CDR2 SVGEGT. The CDR3 DNA sequence: TGTGCCAGCAGCTCTAACAGGGGCGTAAGCACAGATACGCAGTATTTT. It is translated as CASSSNRGVSTDTQYF.

The chain couples TRBV6-5 to TRBJ2-5, with TRBD2 matching 7 bases. Losses at the gene ends were 5 bases for V and 5 bases for J; bases not matched to a gene: 11. The germline V gene encodes CDR1 MNHEY and CDR2 SVGAGI. The CDR3 covers 15 residues. CDR3 coding DNA: TGTGCCAGCAGTGACCATGGCCTCGGGGGGGAGACCCAGTACTTC. It encodes CASSDHGLGGETQYF.

This chain links TRBV27 with TRBJ1-5, with a weak D call TRBD1 (6 bases). V lost 5 bases, J lost 7 bases, and 15 bases lay in between. Looked up from germline, CDR1 is MNHEY and CDR2 is SMNVEV (reference sequence). The CDR3 runs to 14 residues. The DNA for the CDR3 is TGTGCCAGCAGTGATACAGGGTGGAACCAGCCCCAGCATTTT. Amino acid sequence: CASSDTGWNQPQHF.

This clonotype came up a few times. V gene TRBV27 combines with J gene TRBJ1-5; no clear D. The CDR3 totals 13 residues. CDR1 and CDR2 from the germline V gene are MNHEY and SMNVEV (reference sequence). V was clipped by 4 bases and J by 5 bases, with 9 bases between them. CDR3 DNA sequence: TGTGCCAGCAGTTGGGCGTGGGATCAGCCCCAGCATTTT. Protein: CASSWAWDQPQHF.

This clonotype has ten or more counts. This rearrangement joins TRBV12-3 or TRBV12-4 to TRBJ2-7, with D unresolved. CDR3 size: 12 residues. With 7 bases removed from V and 3 bases from J, the gap between germline ends came to 10 bases. CDR3 region: CASKDDGYEQYF. The CDR3 nucleotides read TGTGCCAGCAAGGATGACGGCTACGAGCAGTACTTC.

This chain links TRBV7-2 with TRBJ1-1, with D maybe TRBD1 (5 bases). Trimming pared 6 bases from V and 6 bases from J, leaving 20 bases between. In germline, CDR1 is SGHTA, CDR2 FQGNSA. The CDR3 is 15 amino acids. CDR3 amino acids: CASSRGFGRFAEAFF. The CDR3 DNA reads TGTGCCAGCAGTAGGGGATTCGGGAGGTTCGCTGAAGCTTTCTTT.

This clonotype has just a few counts. This sequence joins TRBV5-1 and TRBJ1-1; 7 bases are a match to TRBD1. Germline lookup yields CDR1 SGHRS and CDR2 YFSETQ. V gave up 4 bases and J gave up 2 bases; unmatched junction bases: 5. The CDR3 runs 14 residues. The CDR3 nucleotides are TGCGCCAGCAGCGCGGGGACAGACAACACTGAAGCTTTCTTT. Protein product: CASSAGTDNTEAFF. Drawing the rest from reference TRBV5-1 and TRBJ1-1, the complete variable domain is KAGVTQTPRYLIKTRGQQVTLSCSPISGHRSVSWYQQTPGQGLQFLFEYFSETQRNKGNFPGRFSGRQFSNSRSEMNVSTLELGDSALYLCASSAGTDNTEAFFGQGTRLTVV.

A few counts support this clonotype. The CDR3 region is CASRALDGMRAEAFF. The DNA for the CDR3 is TGTGCCAGCAGAGCCTTGGACGGAATGAGGGCTGAAGCTTTCTTT. V usage is TRBV2 and J usage is TRBJ1-1; D unclear. V was cut by 6 bases and J by 6 bases, with 20 bases left in between. Looked up from germline, CDR1 is SNHLY and CDR2 is FYNNEI. The CDR3 has 15 amino acids.

This clonotype was counted only a few times. The chain uses TRBV7-2 and TRBJ2-7, with 8 bases fitting TRBD1. The tail of the sequence fits TRBJ2-5 better, so the J call may be wrong. The CDR3 runs 15 residues. Germline loops: CDR1 SGHTA, CDR2 FQGNSA. This chain's CDR3 is CASSLARTGRETQYF. Here the CDR3 DNA reads TGTGCCAGCAGCTTAGCAAGGACAGGGAGGGAGACCCAGTACTTC.

Only a few counts were recorded for this clonotype. V usage is TRBV20-1 and J usage is TRBJ1-5; D unclear. The V end lost 3 bases, the J end lost 1 base, and 13 bases lay between the germline ends. CDR1 DFQATT and CDR2 SNEGSKA come from the germline V gene (reference sequence). The CDR3 sequence is 15 residues long. Here the CDR3 reads CSASDMVLSNQPQHF. The DNA for the CDR3 is TGCAGTGCTAGTGACATGGTTCTAAGCAATCAGCCCCAGCATTTT.